The 28 T cell receptor beta chains below all came from one sample that was sequenced in a study of cytomegalovirus exposure and HLA in healthy donors. PCR employed 60 Vbeta and 13 Jbeta primers. Only in-frame clones appear in the TCRdb table, and some are missing; sequencing was by immunoSEQ multiplex PCR. In the table there are about 170,000 clones, roughly 80% of which are singletons. The specimen was PBMCs. Receptors were obtained from a male donor in good health and CMV-seronegative.

The V and J genes are TRBV28 and TRBJ2-3, with a weak D call TRBD1 (6 bases). Trimming cost V 2 bases and J 0 bases, with 9 bases left between them. This CDR3 comprises 15 residues. Germline-derived CDR1 and CDR2 are MDHEN and SYDVKM. The CDR3 DNA reads TGTGCCAGCAGTTTACCAGGGGATAGCACAGATACGCAGTATTTT. This translates into CASSLPGDSTDTQYF.

V gene TRBV30 combines with J gene TRBJ1-2, with a weak D call TRBD1 (5 bases). The CDR3 sequence is 11 residues long. The V gene lost 5 bases and the J gene lost 4 bases, with 8 bases spanning the gap. Looked up from germline, CDR1 is GTSNPN and CDR2 is SVGIG (reference sequence). The CDR3 reads CAWGGSYGYTF. CDR3 nucleotide sequence: TGTGCCTGGGGGGGGAGCTATGGCTACACCTTC.

This clone came up once. Different DNA sequences within this sample yield the same CDR3. CDR3: CASSVGSGGVSYEQYF. The CDR3, as DNA: TGTGCCAGCAGCGTGGGTAGCGGGGGGGTCTCCTACGAGCAGTACTTC. The J gene is TRBJ2-7, the V gene TRBV9; 11 bases are a match to TRBD2. Unmatched junction bases numbered 4, after V lost 2 bases and J lost 0 bases. This CDR3 is 16 amino acids long. Germline CDR1 SGDLS, CDR2 YYNGEE.

The CDR3 region is CASSYGSKNEQFF. CDR3 DNA: TGTGCCAGCAGTTACGGCAGTAAGAATGAGCAGTTCTTC. V and J are TRBV6-5 and TRBJ2-1, with D uncertain. Trimming pared 2 bases from V and 7 bases from J, leaving 9 bases between. The CDR3 runs to 13 residues. Looked up from germline, CDR1 is MNHEY and CDR2 is SVGAGI.

V usage is TRBV5-1 and J usage is TRBJ2-5, with D maybe TRBD2 (5 bases). The CDR3 spans 17 residues. Germline CDR1 SGHRS, CDR2 YFSETQ. The germline V and J ends were trimmed by 2 bases and 3 bases, with 20 bases remaining between them. CDR3 nucleotides: TGCGCCAGCAGCTTAGGAATGTGGGGTCCCGGGGAAGAGACCCAGTACTTC. Its translation is CASSLGMWGPGEETQYF. Combining the CDR3 with reference TRBV5-1 and TRBJ2-5 gives the whole variable domain KAGVTQTPRYLIKTRGQQVTLSCSPISGHRSVSWYQQTPGQGLQFLFEYFSETQRNKGNFPGRFSGRQFSNSRSEMNVSTLELGDSALYLCASSLGMWGPGEETQYFGPGTRLLVL.

This clone was found once. This rearrangement joins TRBV11-2 to TRBJ2-1; D ambiguous. Trimming left V 8 bases short and J 0 bases short, with 11 bases between. CDR1 is SGHAT and CDR2 is FQNNGV in the germline V gene. The CDR3 runs to 14 residues. CDR3 residues: CASWSASSYNEQFF. The CDR3 DNA follows: TGTGCCAGCTGGAGCGCTAGCTCCTACAATGAGCAGTTCTTC.

The chain carries TRBV27 and TRBJ1-2; 12 positions agree with TRBD1. V dropped 0 bases and J dropped 4; count of bases not matched to a gene: 12. Germline V gives CDR1 MNHEY, CDR2 SMNVEV (reference sequence). CDR3 length: 19 residues. CDR3 DNA: TGTGCCAGCAGTTTATCGGGGGCCGGGACAGGGGGCTTGAGCTATGGCTACACCTTC. Encoded protein: CASSLSGAGTGGLSYGYTF.

This clone has a single count. The genes are TRBV14 and TRBJ1-1; TRBD1 matches at 7 bases. V lost 1 base and J lost 2; bases outside the gene matches: 7. Germline V gives CDR1 SGHDN, CDR2 FVKESK. CDR3 length equals 16 residues. The CDR3 sequence is CASSQVQGPLNTEAFF. CDR3 coding DNA: TGTGCCAGCAGCCAAGTACAGGGGCCCCTCAACACTGAAGCTTTCTTT.

Concerning this clone: One end of the junction does not line up with germline, which may come from a read error. The rearrangement joins TRBV2 to TRBJ2-7, with D perhaps TRBD2 (6 bases). This CDR3 is 11 amino acids long. Germline V gene sequence: CDR1 SNHLY, CDR2 FYNNEI. DNA of the CDR3: TGTGCCAGCAGTGAAGGGCTCTCGGGGGACTTC. Residues: CASSEGLSGDF.

This rearrangement joins TRBV28 to TRBJ2-1; D is undetermined. This CDR3 is 15 amino acids long. Germline V CDR1 and CDR2: MDHEN, SYDVKM. Trimming shortened V by 2 bases and J by 0 bases, and 8 bases separated the two germline ends. The CDR3 nucleotides are TGTGCCAGCAGTTTACGAGCTATCTCCTACAATGAGCAGTTCTTC. This gives the protein CASSLRAISYNEQFF.

J is TRBJ2-2 and V is TRBV5-6, with D possibly TRBD2 on 5 matching bases. With 0 bases removed from V and 7 bases from J, the gap between germline ends came to 13 bases. Germline V gene data show CDR1 as SGHDT and CDR2 as YYEEEE. The CDR3 is 15 amino acids. The DNA of the CDR3 is TGTGCCAGCAGCTTGGGGACTGGGCCGATCGGGGAGCTGTTTTTT. It translates to CASSLGTGPIGELFF.

The V and J genes are TRBV9 and TRBJ1-1; D is unresolved. The CDR3 loop spans 14 amino acids. Per the germline V gene, CDR1 is SGDLS and CDR2 is YYNGEE. V lost 3 bases and J 1 base, leaving 10 bases between the germline ends. The CDR3 loop reads CASSGRNRNTEAFF. The DNA of the CDR3 is TGTGCCAGCAGCGGGAGAAATCGGAACACTGAAGCTTTCTTT.

This chain's CDR3 is CASSLVGRGRQETQYF. CDR3 nucleotide sequence: TGTGCCAGCAGCTTGGTTGGCAGGGGACGTCAAGAGACCCAGTACTTC. V usage is TRBV5-6 and J usage is TRBJ2-5, with D maybe TRBD1 (6 bases). The CDR3 contains 16 residues. V was shortened by 0 bases and J by 2 bases, with 14 bases between the two germline ends. Germline-derived CDR1 and CDR2 are SGHDT and YYEEEE.

J is TRBJ2-3 and V is TRBV9; 7 bases map to TRBD2. The length of the CDR3 is 15 residues. Germline V gene lookup returns CDR1 SGDLS and CDR2 YYNGEE. V lost 4 bases and J lost 4; bases outside the gene matches: 9. The CDR3 nucleotides read TGTGCCAGCAGCTTTTCTGGCGGGGGACCAGATACGCAGTATTTT. Translating it yields CASSFSGGGPDTQYF.

The rearrangement uses TRBV5-1 and TRBJ2-7, with D possibly being TRBD1 (5 bases). Germline values: CDR1 SGHRS, CDR2 YFSETQ. Trimming cost V 3 bases and J 6 bases, with 13 bases left between them. The CDR3 has 13 residues. CDR3 bases: TGCGCCAGCAGCTCTACAGGCGCGCGCGAGCAGTACTTC. Its protein product is CASSSTGAREQYF.

This clone was recorded a few times. The chain links TRBV20-1 to TRBJ2-2, with 7 bases that match TRBD2. Germline V gene sequence: CDR1 DFQATT, CDR2 SNEGSKA (reference sequence). With V trimmed by 5 bases and J by 6 bases, 0 bases remained unmatched. This CDR3 comprises 11 residues. In DNA, the CDR3 is TGCAGTGCTGGGAGGGCCGGGGAGCTGTTTTTT. This translates into CSAGRAGELFF.

The chain couples TRBV19 to TRBJ1-5, with 9 bases that match TRBD1. V dropped 7 bases and J dropped 0; count of bases not matched to a gene: 7. The CDR3 runs to 16 residues. CDR1 and CDR2 (germline): LNHDA, SQIVND (reference sequence). CDR3 amino acids: CASKGQGVGSNQPQHF. In DNA, the CDR3 is TGTGCCAGTAAGGGACAGGGAGTGGGTAGCAATCAGCCCCAGCATTTT.

This chain uses TRBV19 with TRBJ2-1, with D perhaps matching TRBD1 (5 bases). Trimming pared 4 bases from V and 3 bases from J, leaving 19 bases between. This CDR3 comprises 17 residues. CDR1 LNHDA and CDR2 SQIVND come from the germline V gene (reference sequence). The CDR3 DNA reads as TGTGCCAGTAGTACGGGTATTGAGACAGCGATCTACAATGAGCAGTTCTTC. It encodes CASSTGIETAIYNEQFF.

The chain joins TRBV9 to TRBJ2-7; TRBD2 agrees at 14 bases. CDR1 SGDLS and CDR2 YYNGEE come from the germline V gene. The CDR3 extends over 17 amino acids. The junction had 9 bases not matched to a gene; V was cut back by 4 bases and J by 3 bases. The CDR3 reads CASSRRPGLAGVYEQYF. CDR3 in DNA: TGTGCCAGCAGCAGACGGCCGGGACTAGCGGGGGTCTACGAGCAGTACTTC.

This chain uses TRBV5-1 with TRBJ1-1, with 12 positions matching TRBD1. The V segment lost 2 bases and the J segment 2 bases; nucleotides outside the gene matches: 4. The CDR3 has 16 residues. Per the germline V gene, CDR1 is SGHRS and CDR2 is YFSETQ. DNA of the CDR3: TGCGCCAGCAGCTTCGCTGGGACAGGGGGCAACACTGAAGCTTTCTTT. Protein product: CASSFAGTGGNTEAFF.

The chain is built from TRBV27 and TRBJ1-5; D uncertain. Germline V gives CDR1 MNHEY, CDR2 SMNVEV (reference sequence). V was pared by 5 bases and J by 0 bases, with 14 bases between. This CDR3 has 16 amino acids. This chain's CDR3 is CASSPTSVISNQPQHF. The CDR3 nucleotides read TGTGCCAGCAGTCCAACCTCAGTTATTAGCAATCAGCCCCAGCATTTT.

Remarks on this clone: One end of the junction does not line up with germline, which may come from a read error. This rearrangement joins TRBV6-5 to TRBJ1-2; D not resolved. This CDR3 has 14 residues. Germline V gene lookup returns CDR1 MNHEY and CDR2 SVGAGI. CDR3 DNA sequence: TGTGCCAGCAGTGGAGAAGGAGTCAACTATGGCTACCCCTTC. Residues: CASSGEGVNYGYPF.

The V and J genes are TRBV7-8 and TRBJ1-5; 10 bases match TRBD1. After removal of 1 base from V and 2 bases from J, the junction contained 5 bases not matched to a gene. The germline CDR1 and CDR2 sequences are SGHVS and FQNEAQ. There are 17 residues in the CDR3. The CDR3 spells CASSLEPTGGGNQPQHF. In DNA, the CDR3 is TGTGCCAGCAGCTTAGAGCCGACAGGGGGCGGCAATCAGCCCCAGCATTTT.

The chain combines TRBV7-3 with TRBJ2-2; D call uncertain. CDR3 length equals 15 residues. Trimming removed 5 bases at V and 4 bases at J, with 14 bases between. Germline-derived CDR1 and CDR2 are SGHTA and FQGTGA. CDR3 protein: CASSPSRLPTGELFF. CDR3 nucleotide sequence: TGTGCCAGCAGCCCCTCAAGACTTCCCACCGGGGAGCTGTTTTTT.

The V call is TRBV12-5, the J call TRBJ2-2; 10 bases are shared with TRBD1. V was clipped by 3 bases and J by 6 bases; unmatched bases: 1. CDR1 is LGHNT and CDR2 is FRNRAP in the germline V gene. The CDR3 length is 14 residues. CDR3 residues: CASGLGQGAGELFF. The CDR3 nucleotides are TGTGCTAGTGGTTTAGGACAGGGGGCCGGGGAGCTGTTTTTT.

V is TRBV6-4 and J is TRBJ2-3; D is undetermined. This CDR3 is 13 amino acids long. Trimming pared 6 bases from V and 6 bases from J, leaving 13 bases between. Germline V gene sequence: CDR1 MRHNA, CDR2 SNTAGT. The CDR3 spells CASRYSCKDTQYF. The CDR3 nucleotides are TGTGCCAGCAGGTACTCATGCAAGGATACGCAGTATTTT.

The V call is TRBV14, the J call TRBJ1-1; a possible D gene is TRBD1 (6 bases). Germline V lookup: CDR1 SGHDN, CDR2 FVKESK. The CDR3 covers 12 residues. With 3 bases removed from V and 10 bases from J, the gap between germline ends came to 12 bases. CDR3 sequence: CASSQGRGTAFF. The CDR3 DNA reads TGTGCCAGCAGCCAGGGCAGGGGAACAGCTTTCTTT.

In its sample, this clone was seen a few times. The chain has TRBV11-2 and TRBJ2-1; 14 bases line up with TRBD2. This CDR3 contains 15 residues. The germline CDR1 and CDR2 sequences are SGHAT and FQNNGV. V lost 6 bases to trimming and J lost 4 bases; unmatched junction nucleotides: 2. Here the CDR3 DNA reads TGTGCCAGCAGAAGACTAGCGGGAGGGTACAATGAGCAGTTCTTC. It is translated as CASRRLAGGYNEQFF.